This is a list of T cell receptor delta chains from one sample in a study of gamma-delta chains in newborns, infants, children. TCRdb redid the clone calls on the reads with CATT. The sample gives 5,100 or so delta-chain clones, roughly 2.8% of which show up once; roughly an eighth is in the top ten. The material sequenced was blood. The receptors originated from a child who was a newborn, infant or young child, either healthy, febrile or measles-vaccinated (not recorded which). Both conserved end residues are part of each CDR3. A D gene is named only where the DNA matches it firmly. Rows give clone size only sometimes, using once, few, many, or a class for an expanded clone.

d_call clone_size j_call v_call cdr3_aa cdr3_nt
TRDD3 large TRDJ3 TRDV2 CACDILGDTWDTRQMFF TGTGCCTGTGACATACTGGGGGATACCTGGGACACCCGACAGATGTTTTTC
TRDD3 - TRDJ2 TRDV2 CACDTLLGDLTAQLFF TGTGCCTGTGACACTCTACTGGGGGATTTGACGGCACAACTCTTCTTT
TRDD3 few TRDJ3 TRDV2 CACDTLYWGYERGGSWDTRQMFF TGTGCCTGTGACACTTTGTACTGGGGATACGAGCGTGGGGGCTCCTGGGACACCCGACAGATGTTTTTC
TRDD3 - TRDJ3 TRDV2 CACDTYWGMNPWDTRQMFF TGTGCCTGTGACACGTACTGGGGGATGAATCCCTGGGACACCCGACAGATGTTTTTC
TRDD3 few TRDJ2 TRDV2 CACDTVGRTGGPALTAQPFF TGTGCCTGTGACACCGTAGGGCGTACTGGGGGGCCGGCTTTGACAGCACAACCCTTCTTT
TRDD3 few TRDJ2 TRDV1 CALGEGSPSAGGQTAQLFF TGCGCTCTTGGGGAAGGGTCCCCTAGTGCTGGGGGTCAGACAGCACAACTCTTCTTT
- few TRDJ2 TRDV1 CALGDTGATAQLFF TGTGCTCTTGGGGATACGGGGGCGACAGCACAACTCTTCTTT
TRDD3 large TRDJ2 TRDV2 CACDPLLGDTRALTAQLFF TGTGCCTGTGACCCCCTACTGGGGGATACTCGAGCTTTGACAGCACAACTCTTCTTT
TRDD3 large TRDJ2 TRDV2 CACDTVGDTLTAQLFF TGTGCCTGTGACACCGTGGGGGATACTTTGACAGCACAACTCTTCTTT
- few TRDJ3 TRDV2 CACDTVERSWDTRQMFF TGTGCCTGTGACACCGTCGAGCGCTCCTGGGACACCCGACAGATGTTTTTC
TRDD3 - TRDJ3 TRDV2 CACDILGDMSWDTRQMFF TGTGCCTGTGACATACTGGGGGATATGTCCTGGGACACCCGACAGATGTTTTTC
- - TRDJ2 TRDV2 CACDTWGTAQLFF TGTGCCTGTGACACGTGGGGCACAGCACAACTCTTCTTT
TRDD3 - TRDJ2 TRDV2 CACDTVSPGGYAPAQLFF TGTGCCTGTGACACCGTATCTCCTGGGGGATACGCGCCAGCACAACTCTTCTTT
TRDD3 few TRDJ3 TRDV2 CACDTVLGDTSSWDTRQMFF TGTGCCTGTGACACCGTACTGGGGGATACGTCCTCCTGGGACACCCGACAGATGTTTTTC
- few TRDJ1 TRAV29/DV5 CAASLRLLYTDKLIF TGTGCGGCAAGCCTACGGTTACTGTACACCGATAAACTCATCTTT
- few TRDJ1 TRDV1 CALGGFNSRLPWRPSDTDKLIF TGTGCTCTTGGGGGGTTCAACTCCCGCCTTCCCTGGCGCCCTTCCGACACCGATAAACTCATCTTT
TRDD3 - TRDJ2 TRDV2 CACDILGDTAQLFF TGTGCCTGTGATATCCTGGGGGATACAGCACAACTCTTCTTT
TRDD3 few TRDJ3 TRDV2 CACDATGGPSSWDTRQMFF TGTGCCTGTGACGCGACTGGGGGTCCGAGCTCCTGGGACACCCGACAGATGTTTTTC
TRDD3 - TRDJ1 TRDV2 CACDFWGIRGKLIF TGTGCCTGTGACTTCTGGGGGATACGGGGGAAACTCATCTTT
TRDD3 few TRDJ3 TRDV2 CACDTGGYDSPWDTRQMFF TGTGCCTGTGACACTGGGGGATACGACAGCCCCTGGGACACCCGACAGATGTTTTTC
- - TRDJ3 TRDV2 CACGTAGGYTWDTRQMFF TGTGCCTGTGGCACCGCAGGAGGATACACCTGGGACACCCGACAGATGTTTTTC
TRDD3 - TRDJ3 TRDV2 CACDTGGPNSWDTRQMFF TGTGCCTGTGACACTGGGGGACCGAACTCCTGGGACACCCGACAGATGTTTTTC
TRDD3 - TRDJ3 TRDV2 CACDTLGDTPTWGSRDTRQMFF TGTGCCTGTGACACGCTGGGGGATACACCCACTTGGGGCTCCCGGGACACCCGACAGATGTTTTTC
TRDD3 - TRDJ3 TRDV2 CACDTYWGKESWDTRQMFF TGTGCCTGTGACACATATTGGGGGAAGGAGTCCTGGGACACCCGACAGATGTTTTTC
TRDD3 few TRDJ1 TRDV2 CACDTTGGYWGDKLIF TGTGCCTGTGACACTACTGGGGGATACTGGGGCGATAAACTCATCTTT
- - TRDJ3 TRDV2 CACDAYSSSWDTRQMFF TGTGCCTGTGACGCCTACTCCAGCTCCTGGGACACCCGACAGATGTTTTTC
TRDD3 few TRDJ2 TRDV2 CACGTVDTPAQLFF TGTGCCTGTGGCACTGTGGATACGCCGGCACAACTCTTCTTT
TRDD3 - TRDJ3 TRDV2 CACDTGGYVSSWDTRQMFF TGTGCCTGTGACACCGGGGGATACGTTAGCTCCTGGGACACCCGACAGATGTTTTTC
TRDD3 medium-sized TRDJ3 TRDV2 CACDTVLGDTPSWDTRQMFF TGTGCCTGTGACACCGTACTGGGGGATACGCCGTCCTGGGACACCCGACAGATGTTTTTC
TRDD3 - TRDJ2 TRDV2 CACDTLLGEAAQLFF TGTGCCTGTGACACCCTACTGGGGGAGGCAGCACAACTCTTCTTT
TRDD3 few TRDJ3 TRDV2 CACDTGGYARSWDTRQMFF TGTGCCTGTGACACTGGGGGATACGCTCGCTCCTGGGACACCCGACAGATGTTTTTC
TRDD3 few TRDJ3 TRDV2 CACDTGGYVGSWDTRQMFF TGTGCCTGTGACACCGGGGGATACGTAGGCTCCTGGGACACCCGACAGATGTTTTTC
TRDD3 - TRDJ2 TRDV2 CACDRLLTGGYGSLTAQLFF TGTGCCTGTGACAGGTTATTGACTGGGGGATACGGTTCTTTGACAGCACAACTCTTCTTT
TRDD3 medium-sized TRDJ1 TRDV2 CACDTVTGGYTRDKLIF TGTGCCTGTGACACCGTTACTGGGGGATACACGCGCGATAAACTCATCTTT